Listed here are 13 T cell receptor beta chains from one sample, sequenced in a study of monozygotic twins with inflammatory bowel disease. Reanalyzing the 5' RACE reads, TCRdb keeps one entry per CDR3 protein, without DNA. This sample's table has some 210,000 distinct CDR3 sequences. Sequences were obtained from blood. These receptors originate from a human donor with ulcerative colitis or Crohn's disease, or a healthy co-twin of an affected twin (not recorded which).

V gene TRBV4-1 combines with J gene TRBJ2-3. This CDR3 has 15 amino acids. CDR1 and CDR2 (germline): MGHRA, YSYEKL. The CDR3: CASSQEAESTDTQYF.

The CDR3 sequence: CASSLLGGPANYGYTF. The chain has TRBV7-8 and TRBJ1-2. Germline V gene data show CDR1 as SGHVS and CDR2 as FQNEAQ. The CDR3 extends over 16 amino acids.

The chain recombines TRBV7-9 with TRBJ2-7; TCRdb picks TRBD1, but there is no DNA to check that call. This CDR3 has 14 residues. From germline, CDR1 is SEHNR and CDR2 FQNEAQ (reference sequence). CDR3 sequence: CASSLTGAPYEQYF. Filled out from reference TRBV7-9 and TRBJ2-7, the complete variable domain reads DTGVSQNPRHKITKRGQNVTFRCDPISEHNRLYWYRQTLGQGPEFLTYFQNEAQLEKSRLLSDRFSAERPKGSFSTLEIQRTEQGDSAMYLCASSLTGAPYEQYFGPGTRLTVT.

J is TRBJ2-1 and V is TRBV7-2; the TRBD2 assignment by TCRdb is unverifiable without DNA. Germline CDR1 SGHTA, CDR2 FQGNSA. The CDR3 has 17 residues. The CDR3 spells CASSFAGTSGRDNEQFF.

This chain links TRBV2 with TRBJ1-5; TCRdb's assignment of TRBD1 cannot be checked, as there is no DNA. Germline CDR1 is SNHLY and CDR2 is FYNNEI. The CDR3 is 15 amino acids. CDR3 in amino acids: CASSGQGISNQPQHF.

V gene TRBV5-1 combines with J gene TRBJ2-1. The V gene's germline CDR1 is SGHRS and CDR2 YFSETQ. The CDR3 is 17 amino acids. The chain's CDR3 is CASSWRVLWGSYNEQFF.

The chain links TRBV5-5 to TRBJ2-6; checking the TCRdb D call of TRBD2 is not possible without DNA. This CDR3 comprises 18 residues. CDR1 SGHKS and CDR2 YYEKEE come from the germline V gene (reference sequence). This CDR3 reads CASSMGGSKGSGANVLTF.

The chain joins TRBV27 to TRBJ2-3. The CDR3 is 13 residues long. CDR1 MNHEY and CDR2 SMNVEV come from the germline V gene (reference sequence). CDR3: CAARRSSTDTQYF.

V usage is TRBV7-9 and J usage is TRBJ1-6; TCRdb names TRBD1, which stays unverified in the absence of DNA. Germline CDR1 is SEHNR and CDR2 is FQNEAQ (reference sequence). This CDR3 contains 13 residues. The CDR3 loop reads CASRPDRNSPLHF.

This rearrangement joins TRBV5-1 to TRBJ2-7. CDR3 length: 14 amino acids. Germline CDR1 is SGHRS and CDR2 is YFSETQ. CDR3 in amino acids: CASSLSGSSYEQYF. The entire variable domain, with the rest obtained from reference TRBV5-1 and TRBJ2-7, is as follows: KAGVTQTPRYLIKTRGQQVTLSCSPISGHRSVSWYQQTPGQGLQFLFEYFSETQRNKGNFPGRFSGRQFSNSRSEMNVSTLELGDSALYLCASSLSGSSYEQYFGPGTRLTVT.

The chain combines TRBV2 with TRBJ2-5. Germline V lookup: CDR1 SNHLY, CDR2 FYNNEI. The CDR3 sequence is 14 residues long. The CDR3 protein is CASSDRQYQETQYF.

The V call is TRBV5-5, the J call TRBJ2-5; checking the TCRdb D call of TRBD1 is not possible without DNA. CDR3 size: 15 residues. Per germline, CDR1 SGHKS and CDR2 YYEKEE (reference sequence). CDR3: CASSLVLQGKGTQYF.

V gene TRBV14 combines with J gene TRBJ2-7; TCRdb indicates TRBD1, and absent DNA this call remains unverified. The germline gives CDR1 SGHDN, CDR2 FVKESK. The CDR3 loop spans 15 amino acids. The CDR3 sequence: CASSQDGDRAHEQYF.